Below, 8 T cell receptor beta chains from the same sample are listed, as sequenced in a study of cytomegalovirus exposure and HLA in healthy donors. The PCR made use of 60 Vbeta and 13 Jbeta primers. Clones were read by immunoSEQ multiplex PCR, and TCRdb kept only the in-frame ones, dropping some. Among about 130,000 clones, roughly 70% were seen once, and the ten largest hold 6.6%. Sequencing input: PBMCs. The receptors were sampled from a middle-aged man in good health and CMV-seropositive.

The J gene is TRBJ2-2, the V gene TRBV5-4, with D possibly matching TRBD2 (7 bases). The CDR3 is made up of 15 amino acids. The V end was cut by 3 bases, the J end by 7 bases, with 16 bases between. CDR1 is SGHNT and CDR2 is YYREEE in the germline V gene (reference sequence). In DNA, the CDR3 is TGTGCCAGCAGCTCCCTGGGGGGGGCCTTCGGGGAGCTGTTTTTT. Its translation is CASSSLGGAFGELFF.

The sample holds a few counts of this clone. CDR3 protein: CASSLTGSGEAFF. As DNA, the CDR3 is TGTGCCAGCAGCCTGACAGGGAGCGGTGAAGCTTTCTTT. The chain recombines TRBV9 with TRBJ1-1; TRBD1 aligns across 7 bases. The trim removed 4 bases at V and 7 bases at J, leaving 7 bases unmatched. Germline CDR1 and CDR2: SGDLS and YYNGEE. The CDR3 covers 13 residues.

The chain employs TRBV5-1 and TRBJ2-5; a possible D gene is TRBD2 (5 bases). This CDR3 contains 17 residues. The germline V gene encodes CDR1 SGHRS and CDR2 YFSETQ. V was pared by 3 bases and J by 2 bases, with 20 bases between. The CDR3 DNA follows: TGCGCCAGCAGCTCCCTGGACTTGGGAATCGGGCAAGAGACCCAGTACTTC. This sequence encodes CASSSLDLGIGQETQYF.

J is TRBJ2-5 and V is TRBV7-3; 8 nucleotides match TRBD2. Germline V CDR1 and CDR2: SGHTA, FQGTGA. CDR3 length equals 17 residues. The V segment lost 4 bases and the J segment 0 bases; nucleotides outside the gene matches: 10. CDR3 region: CASSSRLASRYQETQYF. The CDR3 DNA reads as TGTGCCAGCAGCTCCAGACTAGCGTCAAGGTACCAAGAGACCCAGTACTTC.

The V gene is TRBV5-5, the J gene TRBJ2-7, with D maybe TRBD2 (5 bases). This CDR3 region has 13 residues. The V end was cut by 2 bases, the J end by 3 bases, with 9 bases between. Germline V gives CDR1 SGHKS, CDR2 YYEKEE (reference sequence). Here the CDR3 DNA reads TGTGCCAGCAGCTTCTCGGGGAACTACGAGCAGTACTTC. The encoded protein is CASSFSGNYEQYF.

This sequence joins TRBV29-1 and TRBJ2-7; 13 nucleotides align to TRBD2. This CDR3 is 15 amino acids long. CDR1 and CDR2 (germline): SQVTM, ANQGSEA. V lost 4 bases to trimming and J lost 3 bases; unmatched junction nucleotides: 6. The CDR3 DNA reads TGCAGCGTTGTAGGCCGGACTAGCGGGAGCTACGAGCAGTACTTC. This gives the protein CSVVGRTSGSYEQYF.

The V call is TRBV28, the J call TRBJ1-5, with D perhaps TRBD1 (5 bases). Germline CDR1 MDHEN, CDR2 SYDVKM. Deletions cut 6 bases from V and 11 bases from J, with 17 bases between. This CDR3 contains 13 residues. In nucleotides, the CDR3 is TGTGCCAGCAGCCTCCAAGGGGTATGGGCCCAGCATTTT. It is translated as CASSLQGVWAQHF.

The chain is built from TRBV6-1 and TRBJ1-1; D is perhaps TRBD1 (5 bases). The CDR3 contains 14 residues. V lost 8 bases and J lost 0, with 13 bases in between. Germline-derived CDR1 and CDR2 are MNHNS and SASEGT. CDR3 residues: CASAHGTMNTEAFF. In DNA, the CDR3 is TGTGCCAGCGCTCACGGGACTATGAACACTGAAGCTTTCTTT.